These T cell receptor beta chains were read from a single sample in a study of human T cells and chemical hapten exposure. In TCRdb, the RACE reads were re-called with MiXCR into one record per CDR3 protein. The data show about 190,000 distinct CDR3 sequences, with under 25% seen just once and under 2.5% held by the top ten. Source: whole blood, taken in connection with sensitization to the hapten diphenylcyclopropenone (DPC). Every receptor here comes from a woman in her thirties or forties with alopecia areata. Some clones in this sample may be carry-over from other donors' samples. The CDR3 runs from the conserved cysteine through the conserved F or W.

j_call v_call cdr3_aa
TRBJ1-5 TRBV7-2 CASSVDGTNQPQHF
TRBJ2-3 TRBV20-1 CSARDALTDTQYF
TRBJ2-1 TRBV25-1 CASSPRRGAGGPGNEQFF
TRBJ2-5 TRBV6-6 CASSYSRTVQETQYF
TRBJ2-2 TRBV5-6 CASSLIRQSNTGELFF
TRBJ2-5 TRBV12-3/TRBV12-4 CASRPGTGQEETQYF
TRBJ2-3 TRBV21-1 CASTEGDTQYF
TRBJ2-1 TRBV20-1 CSAATFPEQFF
TRBJ1-5 TRBV6-2/TRBV6-3 CASSYFGVRNQPQHF
TRBJ2-7 TRBV5-1 CASSVGTGLSYEQYF
TRBJ2-1 TRBV7-9 CASSLVGDSLNEQFF
TRBJ2-7 TRBV20-1 CSARDQLAGYSYYEQYF
TRBJ2-1 TRBV28 CASTTGGGNFDEQFF
TRBJ1-5 TRBV6-2/TRBV6-3 CASTQGVSNQPQHF
TRBJ2-1 TRBV20-1 CSARGAEYSNEQFF
TRBJ2-2 TRBV5-1 CASSLEITGELFF
TRBJ1-5 TRBV20-1 CSAEAQTGGVRGNQPQHF
TRBJ2-7 TRBV5-6 CASSAGDYEQYF
TRBJ2-1 TRBV6-2/TRBV6-3 CASSYQSYNEQFF
TRBJ2-5 TRBV9 CASSFGQGETQYF
TRBJ2-1 TRBV28 CASSFHPLDIYEQFF
TRBJ1-6 TRBV7-2 CASSRDRGMSNSPLHF
TRBJ2-7 TRBV6-5 CASSFRGTAGYEQYF
TRBJ1-6 TRBV28 CAGRGSLGPNSPLHF
TRBJ1-1 TRBV10-3 CAISDRENTEAFF
TRBJ2-7 TRBV6-5 CASSRTGGSFYEQYF
TRBJ1-4 TRBV27 CASSPDLLLNEKLFF
TRBJ2-1 TRBV28 CATRGLAPGEQFF
TRBJ1-1 TRBV7-2 CASGRDVGKAFF
TRBJ2-5 TRBV29-1 CSVEVTGTLQETQYF
TRBJ1-6 TRBV27 CASSFGQENSPLHF
TRBJ2-5 TRBV2 CASSIRVLETQYF
TRBJ2-5 TRBV7-2 CASSHRTGGSPETQYF
TRBJ2-5 TRBV21-1 CASSKSTDNRGVETQYF
TRBJ2-7 TRBV6-5 CASSYGRHYEQYF
TRBJ2-7 TRBV29-1 CSGGRGTGSHEQYF
TRBJ2-5 TRBV20-1 CSARVGRLGTQYF
TRBJ2-1 TRBV7-2 CASSRSASRMIQFF
TRBJ2-1 TRBV4-1 CASSRQLADNEQFF
TRBJ1-1 TRBV7-2 CASSLEEDTEAFF
TRBJ2-1 TRBV24-1 CATSEVGTESYNEQFF
TRBJ2-3 TRBV27 CASSLTIADTQYF
TRBJ2-3 TRBV20-1 CSAWTDTQYF
TRBJ2-3 TRBV7-9 CASSQRGSTDTQYF
TRBJ1-4 TRBV7-2 CASSTGTALEKLFF
TRBJ1-5 TRBV5-1 CASSLEGDRNQPQHF
TRBJ1-5 TRBV13 CASSPREPSNQPQHF
TRBJ2-1 TRBV7-2 CASSGGRGDEQFF
TRBJ2-7 TRBV6-2/TRBV6-3 CASSKTSYEQYF
TRBJ2-7 TRBV4-3 CASSQGQGKSYEQYF
TRBJ1-4 TRBV28 CASSLAGGGTNEKLFF
TRBJ2-7 TRBV29-1 CSVPGPYYEQYF
TRBJ2-7 TRBV20-1 CSAPNGGSSEQYF
TRBJ2-1 TRBV27 CASSRRGGRADEQFF
TRBJ1-2 TRBV20-1 CSARQGQGAGYTF
TRBJ1-1 TRBV15 CATSRDRGQSNAFF
TRBJ2-3 TRBV20-1 CSAPTSGRTDTQYF